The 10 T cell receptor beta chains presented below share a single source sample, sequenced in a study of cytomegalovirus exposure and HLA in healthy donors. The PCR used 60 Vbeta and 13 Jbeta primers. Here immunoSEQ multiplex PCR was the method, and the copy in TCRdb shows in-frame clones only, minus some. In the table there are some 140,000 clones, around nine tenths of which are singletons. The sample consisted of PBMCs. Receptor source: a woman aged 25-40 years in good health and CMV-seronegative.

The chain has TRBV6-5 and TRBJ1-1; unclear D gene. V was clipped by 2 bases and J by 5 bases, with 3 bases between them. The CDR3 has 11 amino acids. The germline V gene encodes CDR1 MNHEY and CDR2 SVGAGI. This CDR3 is CASSYLTEAFF. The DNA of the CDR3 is TGTGCCAGCAGTTACCTAACTGAAGCTTTCTTT.

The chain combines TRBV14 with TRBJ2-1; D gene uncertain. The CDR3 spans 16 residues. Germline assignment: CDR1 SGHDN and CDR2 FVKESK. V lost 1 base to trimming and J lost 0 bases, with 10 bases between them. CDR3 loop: CASSQVGGASYNEQFF. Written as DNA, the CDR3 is TGTGCCAGCAGCCAAGTTGGCGGTGCCTCCTACAATGAGCAGTTCTTC.

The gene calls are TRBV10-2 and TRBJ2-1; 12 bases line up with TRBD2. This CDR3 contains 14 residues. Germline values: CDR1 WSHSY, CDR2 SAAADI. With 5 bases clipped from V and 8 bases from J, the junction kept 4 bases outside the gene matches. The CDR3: CASSPLAGGDEQFF. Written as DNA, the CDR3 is TGCGCCAGCAGTCCGCTAGCGGGAGGGGATGAGCAGTTCTTC.

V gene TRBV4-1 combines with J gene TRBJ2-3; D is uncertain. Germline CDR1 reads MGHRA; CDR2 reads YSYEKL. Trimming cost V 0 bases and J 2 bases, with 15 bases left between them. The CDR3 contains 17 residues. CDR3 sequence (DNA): TGCGCCAGCAGCCAAGATACCCTCACCGGTTACACAGATACGCAGTATTTT. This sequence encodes CASSQDTLTGYTDTQYF.

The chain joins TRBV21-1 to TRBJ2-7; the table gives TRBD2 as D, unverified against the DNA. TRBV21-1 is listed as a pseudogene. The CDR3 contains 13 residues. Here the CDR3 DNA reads TGTGCCAGCCCCTCTAGAGCACGGGACGAGCAGTACTTC. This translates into CASPSRARDEQYF.

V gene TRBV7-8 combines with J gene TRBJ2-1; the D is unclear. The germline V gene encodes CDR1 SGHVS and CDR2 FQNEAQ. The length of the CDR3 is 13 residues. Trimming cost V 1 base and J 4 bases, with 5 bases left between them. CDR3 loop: CASSLGAYNEQFF. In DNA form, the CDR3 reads TGTGCCAGCAGCTTAGGGGCTTACAATGAGCAGTTCTTC.

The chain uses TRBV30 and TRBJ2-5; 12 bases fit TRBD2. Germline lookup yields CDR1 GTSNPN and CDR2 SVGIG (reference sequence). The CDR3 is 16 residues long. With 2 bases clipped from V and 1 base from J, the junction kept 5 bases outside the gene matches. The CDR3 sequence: CAWSLGLAGTQETQYF. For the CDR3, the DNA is TGTGCCTGGAGTCTCGGACTAGCGGGGACCCAAGAGACCCAGTACTTC.

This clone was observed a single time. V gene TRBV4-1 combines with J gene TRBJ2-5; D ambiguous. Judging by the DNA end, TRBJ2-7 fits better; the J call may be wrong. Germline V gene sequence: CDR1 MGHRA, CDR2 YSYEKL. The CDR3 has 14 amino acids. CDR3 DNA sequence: TGCGCCAGCAGCCAAGAACCGAGGTTTGGCGAGCAGTACTTC. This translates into CASSQEPRFGEQYF.

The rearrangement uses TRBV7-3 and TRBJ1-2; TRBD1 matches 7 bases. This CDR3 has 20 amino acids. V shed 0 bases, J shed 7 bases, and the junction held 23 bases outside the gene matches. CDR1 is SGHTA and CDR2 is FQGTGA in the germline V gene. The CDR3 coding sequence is TGTGCCAGCAGCTTAACGTTAACGACTCCTCAATTTGACAGGGTCGGTGGCTACACCTTC. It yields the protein CASSLTLTTPQFDRVGGYTF.

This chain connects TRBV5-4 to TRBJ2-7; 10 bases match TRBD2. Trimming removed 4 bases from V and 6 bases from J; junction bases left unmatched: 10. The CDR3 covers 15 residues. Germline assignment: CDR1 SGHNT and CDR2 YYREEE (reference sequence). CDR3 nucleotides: TGTGCCAGCAGCGTAGCGGGGGGCCTGCTGGGCGAGCAGTACTTC. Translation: CASSVAGGLLGEQYF. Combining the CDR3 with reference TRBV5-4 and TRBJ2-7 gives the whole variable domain ETGVTQSPTHLIKTRGQQVTLRCSSQSGHNTVSWYQQALGQGPQFIFQYYREEENGRGNFPPRFSGLQFPNYSSELNVNALELDDSALYLCASSVAGGLLGEQYFGPGTRLTVT.